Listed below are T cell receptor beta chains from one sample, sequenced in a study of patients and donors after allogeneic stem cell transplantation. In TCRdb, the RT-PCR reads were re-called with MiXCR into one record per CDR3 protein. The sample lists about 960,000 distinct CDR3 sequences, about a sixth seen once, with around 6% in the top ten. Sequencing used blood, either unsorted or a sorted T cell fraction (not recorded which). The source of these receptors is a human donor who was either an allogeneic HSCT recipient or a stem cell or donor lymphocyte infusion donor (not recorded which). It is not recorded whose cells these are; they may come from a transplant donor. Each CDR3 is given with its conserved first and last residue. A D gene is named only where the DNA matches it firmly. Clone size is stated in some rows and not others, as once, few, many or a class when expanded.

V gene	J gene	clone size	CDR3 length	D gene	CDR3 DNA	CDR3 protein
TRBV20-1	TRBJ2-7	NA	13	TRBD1	TGCAGTGCCCCGGACAGGGTCGGAGGCGAGCAGTACTTC	CSAPDRVGGEQYF
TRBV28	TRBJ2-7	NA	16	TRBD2	TGTGCCAGCAGCCCCCGGGGGGGGACAAGGTATTACGAGCAGTACTTC	CASSPRGGTRYYEQYF
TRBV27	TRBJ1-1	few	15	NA	TGTGCCAGCAGTTTAGTGGGACATCCAAACACTGAAGCTTTCTTT	CASSLVGHPNTEAFF
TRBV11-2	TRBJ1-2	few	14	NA	TGTGCCAGCAGCTTAGTACCCTCTTTAGCTGGCTACACCTTC	CASSLVPSLAGYTF
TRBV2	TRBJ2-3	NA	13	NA	TGTGCCAGCGAGACCCCCCCCACAGATACGCAGTATTTT	CASETPPTDTQYF
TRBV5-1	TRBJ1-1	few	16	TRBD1	TGCGCCAGCAGGATGGTTCGGACAGGCCTGAATTCGTTAGCTTTCTTT	CASRMVRTGLNSLAFF
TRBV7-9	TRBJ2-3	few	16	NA	TGTGCCAGCAGCTTAGAAAGAATCGAAAGCACAGATACGCAGTATTTT	CASSLERIESTDTQYF
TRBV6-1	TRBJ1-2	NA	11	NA	TGTGCCAGCATACAGGGTCATGGCTACACCTTC	CASIQGHGYTF
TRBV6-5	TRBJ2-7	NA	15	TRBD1	TGTGCCAGCAGTTACCGGACAGGGGGCCAGGGCGAGCAGTACTTC	CASSYRTGGQGEQYF
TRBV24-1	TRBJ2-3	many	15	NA	TGTGCCACCAGTGATATGGGTCCGGAGGCAGATACGCAGTATTTT	CATSDMGPEADTQYF
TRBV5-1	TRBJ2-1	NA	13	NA	TGCGCCAGCAGCTTGGGGACAGAGAATGAGCAGTTCTTC	CASSLGTENEQFF
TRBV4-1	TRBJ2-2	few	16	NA	TGCGCCAGCAGCCCCCTCAGAGGGGGGTACACCGGGGAGCTGTTTTTT	CASSPLRGGYTGELFF
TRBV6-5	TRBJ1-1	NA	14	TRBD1	TGTGCCAGCAGTTACCAGGGACAGGCAACTGAAGCTTTCTTT	CASSYQGQATEAFF
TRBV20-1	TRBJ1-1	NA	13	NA	TGCAGTGTCTGGACAGAGATGAACACTGAAGCTTTCTTT	CSVWTEMNTEAFF
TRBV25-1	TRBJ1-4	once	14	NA	TGTGCCAGCAGTGACGGGACGGGAGGGGAAAAACTGTTTTTT	CASSDGTGGEKLFF
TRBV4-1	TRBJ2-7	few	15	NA	TGCGCCAGCAGCCAAGCTCCATCGGGCAACTACGAGCAGTACTTC	CASSQAPSGNYEQYF
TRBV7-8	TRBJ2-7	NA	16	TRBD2	TGTGCCAGCAGCTTAGGCGGGACTAGCGGAGTCTACGAGCAGTACTTC	CASSLGGTSGVYEQYF
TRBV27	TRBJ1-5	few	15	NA	TGTGCCAGCGAGACATATATCGGCTCTGGGCAGCCCCAGCATTTT	CASETYIGSGQPQHF
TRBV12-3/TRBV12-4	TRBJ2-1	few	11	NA	TGTGCCAGCAGCGGGGGTTCGCGGCAGTTCTTC	CASSGGSRQFF
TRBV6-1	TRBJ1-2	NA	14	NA	TGTGCCAGCAGTGAATGGTCCGCCTCCTATGGCTACACCTTC	CASSEWSASYGYTF
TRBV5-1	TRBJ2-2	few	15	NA	TGCGCCAGCAGCTTGGTTGAGAGGAACACCGGGGAGCTGTTTTTT	CASSLVERNTGELFF
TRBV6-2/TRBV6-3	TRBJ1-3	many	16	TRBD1	TGTGCCAGCAGTTACCCCCGACAGGGAACTGGAAACACCATATATTTT	CASSYPRQGTGNTIYF
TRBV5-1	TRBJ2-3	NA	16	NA	TGCGCCAGCAGCTCGGTGTTCAGGGGGGGGTCAGATACGCAGTATTTT	CASSSVFRGGSDTQYF
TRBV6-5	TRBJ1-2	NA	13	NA	TGTGCCAGCAGTTACTCAGGGGTCGGTGGCTACACCTTC	CASSYSGVGGYTF
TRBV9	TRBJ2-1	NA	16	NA	TGTGCCAGCAGCCCCGACTCTATTAGGGGGAACAATGAGCAGTTCTTC	CASSPDSIRGNNEQFF
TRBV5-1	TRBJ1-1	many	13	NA	TGTGCCAGCAGTTCCGGCCGGAACACTGAAGCTTTCTTT	CASSSGRNTEAFF
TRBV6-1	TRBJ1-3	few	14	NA	TGTGCCAGCAGACGGAGCGTCGGTGGAAACACCATATATTTT	CASRRSVGGNTIYF
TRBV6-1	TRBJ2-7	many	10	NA	TGTGCCAGCAGGGACTACGAGCAGTACTTC	CASRDYEQYF
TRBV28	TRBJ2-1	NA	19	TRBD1	TGTGCCAGCAGGACACCGCCGGACAGGGCGGTCATCGGCTACAATGAGCAGTTCTTC	CASRTPPDRAVIGYNEQFF
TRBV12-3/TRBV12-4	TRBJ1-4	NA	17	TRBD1	TGTGCCAGCAGTCGTACAGGGGGCCCTGCAACTAATGAAAAACTGTTTTTT	CASSRTGGPATNEKLFF
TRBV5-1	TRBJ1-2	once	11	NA	TGCGCCAGCGGCGACGGCTATGGCTACACCTTC	CASGDGYGYTF
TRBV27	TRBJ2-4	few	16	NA	TGTGCCAGCAGTTTCTCCTTTACAGGGACCAAAAACATTCAGTACTTC	CASSFSFTGTKNIQYF
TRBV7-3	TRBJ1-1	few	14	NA	TGTGCCAGCAGCTTAACTAGCGACCGAACTGAAGCTTTCTTT	CASSLTSDRTEAFF
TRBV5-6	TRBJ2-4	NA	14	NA	TGTGCCAGCAGCTTGATGGGGGGCGGGAACATTCAGTACTTC	CASSLMGGGNIQYF
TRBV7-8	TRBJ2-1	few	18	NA	TGTGCCAGCAGCTTCGGAGGGGGGAAGGAAAGCTCCTACAATGAGCAGTTCTTC	CASSFGGGKESSYNEQFF